Below, 6 T cell receptor beta chains from the same sample are listed, as sequenced in a study of blood T cell repertoires in COVID-19. Assay used: immunoSEQ multiplex PCR; TCRdb lists only in-frame clones, some missing. This sample carries about 300,000 clones, about 85% of them seen once, and the ten largest clones take about 2.5%. Sequencing input: PBMCs or T cells enriched from blood (not recorded which). The receptors come from a woman aged 45-59 years who had recovered from COVID-19.

This clone was counted only a few times. The chain carries TRBV7-3 and TRBJ1-6; 7 bases align to TRBD1. V shed 1 base and J 7 bases; nucleotides not matched to a gene: 4. The CDR3 consists of 15 residues. Germline values: CDR1 SGHTA, CDR2 FQGTGA. CDR3 sequence reads: CASSLMAGGNSPLHF. The CDR3 DNA reads TGTGCCAGCAGCTTAATGGCAGGGGGGAATTCACCCCTCCACTTT.

The chain links TRBV19 to TRBJ2-2; perhaps TRBD1 as D (6 bases). V lost 4 bases and J lost 3, with 15 bases in between. CDR1 and CDR2 from the germline V gene are LNHDA and SQIVND (reference sequence). The CDR3 extends over 16 amino acids. In nucleotides, the CDR3 is TGTGCCAGTAGTAAACAGGGTATCGCGGACACCGGGGAGCTGTTTTTT. Translating it yields CASSKQGIADTGELFF.

This chain connects TRBV4-1 to TRBJ2-7; D is ambiguous. Trimming took off 0 bases at V and 4 bases at J, with 19 bases between the two ends. Germline V gene lookup returns CDR1 MGHRA and CDR2 YSYEKL. This CDR3 is 17 amino acids long. In nucleotides, the CDR3 is TGCGCCAGCAGCCAAGACGCGGCCCCTGGCCAAAGGTACGAGCAGTACTTC. Translating it yields CASSQDAAPGQRYEQYF.

This clone was observed a single time. This sequence joins TRBV18 and TRBJ1-1, with a possible D match to TRBD1 (6 bases). Looked up from germline, CDR1 is KGHSH and CDR2 is LQKENI. V lost 6 bases to trimming and J lost 4 bases, with 24 bases between them. The CDR3 spans 17 residues. The CDR3 loop reads CASSVTRGRTQGTEAFF. The CDR3 nucleotides read TGTGCCAGCTCGGTGACCAGGGGACGTACCCAGGGCACTGAAGCTTTCTTT.

This clone was counted once. The rearrangement uses TRBV4-1 and TRBJ1-1; D is perhaps TRBD1 (6 bases). CDR3 size: 14 residues. The germline V gene has CDR1 MGHRA and CDR2 YSYEKL. Deletions cut 4 bases from V and 3 bases from J, with 12 bases between. In DNA, the CDR3 is TGCGCCAGCAGCCCCGAGGGGGGGGACACTGAAGCTTTCTTT. Encoded protein: CASSPEGGDTEAFF.

The chain uses TRBV5-1 and TRBJ2-5; maybe TRBD1 (7 bases). Germline CDR1 reads SGHRS; CDR2 reads YFSETQ. The CDR3 loop spans 16 amino acids. Trimming left V 0 bases short and J 5 bases short, with 17 bases between. The CDR3 DNA follows: TGCGCCAGCAGCTTGGCCGGCCAGGGGGGACGTGAGACCCAGTACTTC. This translates into CASSLAGQGGRETQYF.